One and the same sample provided the 9 T cell receptor beta chains below, sequenced in a study of cytomegalovirus exposure and HLA in healthy donors. PCR employed 60 Vbeta and 13 Jbeta primers. Clones were read by immunoSEQ multiplex PCR, and TCRdb kept only the in-frame ones, dropping some. The table has some 150,000 clones, around 10% seen once. Sample: PBMCs. The receptor set was obtained from a woman between 40 and 55 years old in good health and CMV-seropositive.

The rearrangement joins TRBV7-8 to TRBJ2-5; D is perhaps TRBD1 (5 bases). Germline V lookup: CDR1 SGHVS, CDR2 FQNEAQ. The CDR3 has 13 amino acids. V was cut by 4 bases and J by 5 bases, with 11 bases left in between. The CDR3 DNA is TGTGCCAGCAGCTCAGGGTTCGAGGAGACCCAGTACTTC. Translation gives CASSSGFEETQYF.

This clone showed up just a few times. This chain connects TRBV7-9 to TRBJ2-1; 9 nucleotides line up with TRBD2. Per germline, CDR1 SEHNR and CDR2 FQNEAQ (reference sequence). The CDR3 is 15 residues long. Trimming removed 9 bases from V and 4 bases from J; junction bases left unmatched: 10. CDR3 coding DNA: TGTGCCAGTGAGCGGGGGGAATCCCTATACAATGAGCAGTTCTTC. Protein: CASERGESLYNEQFF. Full variable domain (rest looked up from reference TRBV7-9 and TRBJ2-1): DTGVSQNPRHKITKRGQNVTFRCDPISEHNRLYWYRQTLGQGPEFLTYFQNEAQLEKSRLLSDRFSAERPKGSFSTLEIQRTEQGDSAMYLCASERGESLYNEQFFGPGTRLTVL.

This clone appeared a few times. The rearrangement links TRBV11-2 to TRBJ1-1; D is unresolved. The V end was cut by 5 bases, the J end by 5 bases, with 21 bases between. This CDR3 contains 16 residues. Germline assignment: CDR1 SGHAT and CDR2 FQNNGV. As DNA, the CDR3 is TGTGCCAGCAGCCCCGGCCGGCGCCAAGCGGGGACTGAAGCTTTCTTT. Amino acid sequence: CASSPGRRQAGTEAFF.

The chain uses TRBV2 and TRBJ2-7; TRBD2 aligns across 7 bases. V lost 8 bases and J lost 6; bases outside the gene matches: 22. The germline V gene encodes CDR1 SNHLY and CDR2 FYNNEI. The CDR3 length is 17 residues. The CDR3: CASREDGPSGLGAEQYF. The CDR3 bases are TGTGCCAGCCGGGAGGATGGCCCCTCAGGACTAGGCGCCGAGCAGTACTTC.

This clone was seen a few times. The chain is built from TRBV14 and TRBJ1-2; 7 bases map to TRBD1. CDR3 size: 16 residues. CDR1 SGHDN and CDR2 FVKESK come from the germline V gene. J was trimmed by 8 bases and V by 1 base; bases with no gene match: 13. The CDR3 is CASSQAVDREKWGYTF. The CDR3 region has the DNA TGTGCCAGCAGCCAAGCCGTAGACAGGGAAAAGTGGGGCTACACCTTC.

In this sample, this clone turned up a few times. V is TRBV2 and J is TRBJ2-4; D may be TRBD2 (5 bases). The germline CDR1 and CDR2 sequences are SNHLY and FYNNEI. CDR3 size: 12 residues. Trimming took 9 bases from V and 2 from J, leaving 8 bases between them. The CDR3 DNA reads as TGTGCCAGTGGGGAGACCAAAAACATTCAGTACTTC. As protein: CASGETKNIQYF.

This clone came up a few times. The rearrangement joins TRBV5-1 to TRBJ2-5; TRBD1 matches at 10 bases. The CDR3 runs 14 residues. Unmatched junction bases numbered 4, after V lost 4 bases and J lost 4 bases. From germline, CDR1 is SGHRS and CDR2 YFSETQ. In DNA form, the CDR3 reads TGCGCCAGCAGCAGGGACAGGGGCGGAGAGACCCAGTACTTC. Its protein is CASSRDRGGETQYF.

The sample holds a few counts of this clone. The V call is TRBV7-2, the J call TRBJ2-5; 9 nucleotides agree with TRBD1. Trimming at V came to 5 bases and at J to 5 bases, leaving 9 bases not matched to a gene. In germline, CDR1 is SGHTA, CDR2 FQGNSA. The CDR3 extends over 15 amino acids. The CDR3 is CASSTTGGEGETQYF. The CDR3 bases are TGTGCCAGCAGCACGACAGGGGGGGAGGGGGAGACCCAGTACTTC.

The chain joins TRBV7-8 to TRBJ1-6; D call uncertain. This CDR3 contains 16 residues. V shed 2 bases and J shed 0 bases, with 8 bases lying between them. Germline V gene data show CDR1 as SGHVS and CDR2 as FQNEAQ. CDR3 nucleotides: TGTGCCAGCAGCTTATTCTACAGCTCCTATAATTCACCCCTCCACTTT. Its protein is CASSLFYSSYNSPLHF. The entire variable domain, with the rest obtained from reference TRBV7-8 and TRBJ1-6, is as follows: GAGVSQSPRYKVAKRGQDVALRCDPISGHVSLFWYQQALGQGPEFLTYFQNEAQLDKSGLPSDRFFAERPEGSVSTLKIQRTQQEDSAVYLCASSLFYSSYNSPLHFGNGTRLTVT.